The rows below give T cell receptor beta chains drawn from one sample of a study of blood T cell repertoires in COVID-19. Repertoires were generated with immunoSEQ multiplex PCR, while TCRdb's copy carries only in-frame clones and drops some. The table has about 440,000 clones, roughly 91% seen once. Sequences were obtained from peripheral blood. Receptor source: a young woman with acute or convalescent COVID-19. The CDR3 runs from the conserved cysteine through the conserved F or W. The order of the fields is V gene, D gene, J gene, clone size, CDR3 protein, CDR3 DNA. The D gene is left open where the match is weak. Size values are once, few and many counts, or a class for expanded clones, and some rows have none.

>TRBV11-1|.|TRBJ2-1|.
CASSYPRNEQFF
TGTGCCAGCAGCTACCCTAGAAATGAGCAGTTCTTC
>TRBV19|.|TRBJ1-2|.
CASTRGSGYTF
TGTGCCAGTACTAGGGGGTCTGGCTACACCTTC
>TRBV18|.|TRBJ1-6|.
CASSLTDISNSPLHF
TGTGCCAGCTCACTAACGGACATAAGCAATTCACCCCTCCACTTT
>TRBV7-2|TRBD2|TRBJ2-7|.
CASSSLAGGPYEQYF
TGTGCCAGCAGCTCTTTAGCGGGGGGACCCTACGAGCAGTACTTC
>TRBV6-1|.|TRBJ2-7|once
CASSESAGPSYEQYF
TGTGCCAGCAGTGAATCGGCGGGACCGAGCTACGAGCAGTACTTC
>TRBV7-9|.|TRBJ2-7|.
CASSHNSYEQYF
TGTGCCAGCAGCCACAACAGCTACGAGCAGTACTTC
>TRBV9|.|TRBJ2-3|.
CASSVGGRSTDTQYF
TGTGCCAGCAGCGTAGGGGGCAGAAGCACAGATACGCAGTATTTT
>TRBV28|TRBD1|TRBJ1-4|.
CASRTGAYEKLFF
TGTGCCAGCCGGACAGGGGCCTATGAAAAACTGTTTTTT
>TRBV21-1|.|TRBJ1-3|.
CASSCRRTGGLTGNTIYF
TGTGCCAGCAGCTGTCGGCGGACAGGGGGTCTAACTGGAAACACCATATATTTT
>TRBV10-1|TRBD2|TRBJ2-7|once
CASSETINRRGVPYEQYF
TGCGCCAGCAGTGAGACAATCAATCGGCGGGGGGTCCCCTACGAGCAGTACTTC
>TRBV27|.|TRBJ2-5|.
CASSPPGTPGEETQYF
TGTGCCAGCAGTCCACCCGGCACACCCGGAGAAGAGACCCAGTACTTC
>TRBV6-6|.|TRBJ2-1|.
CASSYSNGNRNEQFF
TGTGCCAGCAGTTACTCGAACGGGAACCGCAATGAGCAGTTCTTC
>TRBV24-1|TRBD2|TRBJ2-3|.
CATSDLTSGGKPQYF
TGTGCCACCAGTGATTTGACTAGCGGGGGGAAGCCGCAGTATTTT
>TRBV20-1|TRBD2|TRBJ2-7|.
CSERRGREQYF
TGCAGTGAAAGGCGGGGGAGGGAGCAGTACTTC
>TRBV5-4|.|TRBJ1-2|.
CASSLRGRGIETNYGYTF
TGTGCCAGCAGCTTGAGAGGGAGGGGGATTGAGACTAACTATGGCTACACCTTC
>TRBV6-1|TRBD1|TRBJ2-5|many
CASSEGTGGLETQYF
TGTGCCAGCAGTGAAGGGACAGGGGGCCTGGAGACCCAGTACTTC
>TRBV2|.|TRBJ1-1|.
CASSEYRNTEAFF
TGTGCCAGCAGTGAGTACAGGAACACTGAAGCTTTCTTT
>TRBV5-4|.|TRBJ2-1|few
CASSFVSTGYNEQFF
TGTGCCAGCAGCTTTGTATCGACGGGCTACAATGAGCAGTTCTTC
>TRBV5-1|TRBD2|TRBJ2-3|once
CASSLELAGTDTQYF
TGCGCCAGCAGCTTGGAACTAGCGGGCACAGATACGCAGTATTTT
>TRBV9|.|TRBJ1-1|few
CASSVESTGNTEAFF
TGTGCCAGCAGCGTAGAGAGTACGGGGAACACTGAAGCTTTCTTT
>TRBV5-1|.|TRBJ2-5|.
CASSLGWLQETQYF
TGCGCCAGCAGCTTGGGGTGGCTCCAAGAGACCCAGTACTTC
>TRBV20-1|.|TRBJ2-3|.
CSAKGDSLTYF
TGCAGTGCTAAGGGTGACAGCCTGACGTATTTT
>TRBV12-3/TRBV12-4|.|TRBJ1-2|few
CASRGDGYGYTF
TGTGCCAGCAGGGGAGATGGCTATGGCTACACCTTC
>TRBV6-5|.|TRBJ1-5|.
CASEDSYSNQPQHF
TGTGCCAGCGAGGACAGTTATAGCAATCAGCCCCAGCATTTT
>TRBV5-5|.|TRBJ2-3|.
CASSLHNRDFKRDTQYF
TGTGCCAGCAGCTTGCACAACCGGGACTTTAAAAGAGATACGCAGTATTTT
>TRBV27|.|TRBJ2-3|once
CASSDRGAMADTQYF
TGTGCCAGCAGCGACCGGGGGGCCATGGCAGATACGCAGTATTTT
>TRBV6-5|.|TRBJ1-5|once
CASRTSDQPQHF
TGTGCCAGCAGGACATCCGATCAGCCCCAGCATTTT
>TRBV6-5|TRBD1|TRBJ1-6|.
CASSTGVPGSPLHF
TGTGCCAGCAGTACAGGGGTGCCCGGGTCACCCCTCCACTTT
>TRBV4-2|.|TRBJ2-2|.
CASSQERYGTGELFF
TGTGCCAGCAGCCAGGAGCGTTATGGGACCGGGGAGCTGTTTTTT
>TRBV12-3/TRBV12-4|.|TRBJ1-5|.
CASSFDGDQPQHF
TGTGCCAGCAGTTTCGACGGGGATCAGCCCCAGCATTTT
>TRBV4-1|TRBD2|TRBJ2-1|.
CASSPEGTTNEQFF
TGCGCCAGCAGCCCCGAGGGGACTACCAATGAGCAGTTCTTC
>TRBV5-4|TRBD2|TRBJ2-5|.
CASSRGVGQETQYF
TGTGCCAGCAGCCGGGGGGTGGGGCAAGAGACCCAGTACTTC
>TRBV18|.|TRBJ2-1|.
CASSPPNTPGDEQFF
TGTGCCAGCTCACCACCGAACACGCCGGGTGATGAGCAGTTCTTC
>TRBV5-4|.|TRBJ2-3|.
CASSLLQSGGTDTQYF
TGTGCCAGCAGCTTGCTTCAGTCCGGGGGCACAGATACGCAGTATTTT
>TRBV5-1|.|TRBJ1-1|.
CASSFQGWNTEAFF
TGCGCCAGCAGCTTCCAGGGGTGGAACACTGAAGCTTTCTTT